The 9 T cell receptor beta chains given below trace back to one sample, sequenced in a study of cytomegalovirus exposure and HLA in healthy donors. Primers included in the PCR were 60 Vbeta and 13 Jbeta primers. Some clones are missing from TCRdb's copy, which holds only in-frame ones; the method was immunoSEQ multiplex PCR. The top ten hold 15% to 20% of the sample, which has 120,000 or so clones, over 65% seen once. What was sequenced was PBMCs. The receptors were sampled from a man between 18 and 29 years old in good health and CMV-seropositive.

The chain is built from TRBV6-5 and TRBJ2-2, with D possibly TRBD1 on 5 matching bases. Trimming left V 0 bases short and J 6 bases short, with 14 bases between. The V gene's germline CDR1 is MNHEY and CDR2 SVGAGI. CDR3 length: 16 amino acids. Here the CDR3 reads CASSYSSRGGPGELFF. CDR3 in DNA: TGTGCCAGCAGTTACTCGAGTAGGGGTGGTCCCGGGGAGCTGTTTTTT.

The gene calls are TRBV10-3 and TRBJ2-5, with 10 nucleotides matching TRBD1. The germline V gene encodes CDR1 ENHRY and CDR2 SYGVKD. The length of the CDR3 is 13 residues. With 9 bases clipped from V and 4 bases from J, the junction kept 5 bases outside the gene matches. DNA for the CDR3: TGTGCCATGGGGACAGGGGTCAGAGAGACCCAGTACTTC. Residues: CAMGTGVRETQYF.

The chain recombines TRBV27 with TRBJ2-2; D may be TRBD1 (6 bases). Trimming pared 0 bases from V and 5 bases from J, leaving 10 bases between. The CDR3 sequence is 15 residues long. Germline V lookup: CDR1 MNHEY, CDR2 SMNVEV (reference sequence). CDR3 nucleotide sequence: TGTGCCAGCAGTTTATCTACAGGGCGAACCGGGGAGCTGTTTTTT. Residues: CASSLSTGRTGELFF.

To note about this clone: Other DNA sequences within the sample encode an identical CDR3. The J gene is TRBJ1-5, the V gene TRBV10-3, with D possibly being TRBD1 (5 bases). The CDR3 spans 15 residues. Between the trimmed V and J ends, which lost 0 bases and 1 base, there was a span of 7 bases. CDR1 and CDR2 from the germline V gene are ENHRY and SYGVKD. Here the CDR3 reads CAISESGGSNQPQHF. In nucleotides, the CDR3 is TGTGCCATCAGTGAGTCGGGGGGAAGCAATCAGCCCCAGCATTTT.

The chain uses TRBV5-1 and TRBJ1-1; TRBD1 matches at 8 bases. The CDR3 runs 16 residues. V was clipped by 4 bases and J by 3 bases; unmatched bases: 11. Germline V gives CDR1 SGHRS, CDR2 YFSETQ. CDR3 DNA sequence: TGCGCCAGCAGCCCAAGGACAGGGCTAGCGGACACTGAAGCTTTCTTT. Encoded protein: CASSPRTGLADTEAFF.

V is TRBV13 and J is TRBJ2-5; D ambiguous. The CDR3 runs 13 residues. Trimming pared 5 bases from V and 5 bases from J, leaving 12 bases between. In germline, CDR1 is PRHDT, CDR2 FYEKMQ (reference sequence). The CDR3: CASSVGLLETQYF. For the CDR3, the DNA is TGTGCCAGCAGCGTGGGCCTCCTGGAGACCCAGTACTTC.

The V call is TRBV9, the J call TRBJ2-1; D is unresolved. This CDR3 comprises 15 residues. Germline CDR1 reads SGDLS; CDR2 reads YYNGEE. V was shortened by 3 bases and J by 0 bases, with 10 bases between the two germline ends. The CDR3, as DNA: TGTGCCAGCAGCGAGGAGTGGAGCTCCTACAATGAGCAGTTCTTC. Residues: CASSEEWSSYNEQFF.

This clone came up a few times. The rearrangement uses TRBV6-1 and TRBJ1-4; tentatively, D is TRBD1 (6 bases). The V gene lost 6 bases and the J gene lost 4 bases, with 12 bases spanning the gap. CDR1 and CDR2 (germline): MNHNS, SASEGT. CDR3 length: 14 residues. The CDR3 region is CASRAGVFNEKLFF. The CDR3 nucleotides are TGTGCCAGCAGGGCAGGGGTATTTAATGAAAAACTGTTTTTT.

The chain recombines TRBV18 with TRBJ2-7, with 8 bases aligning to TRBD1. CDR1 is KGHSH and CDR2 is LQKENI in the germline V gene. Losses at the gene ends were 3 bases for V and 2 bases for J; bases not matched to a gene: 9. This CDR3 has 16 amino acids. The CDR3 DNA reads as TGTGCCAGCTCACCTCGTACCGGACAGGGCACCTACGAGCAGTACTTC. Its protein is CASSPRTGQGTYEQYF.